The 24 T cell receptor beta chains below all came from one sample that was sequenced in a study of molecular identifiers for immune sequencing clone quantification. Each CDR3 protein gets one entry after TCRdb re-called the PCR reads with MiXCR. The table has some 320,000 distinct CDR3 sequences, 20% to 25% seen once. The specimen sequenced was naive CD8+ T cells from blood, with Jurkat cell RNA spiked in. Described subset: FACS-sorted CD8+CD4-CCR7+CD45RA+ naive T cells. Receptors were obtained from a human donor in good health. Some libraries in this study had Jurkat cell RNA spiked in.

For this clonotype: With a much larger clone just one base away, this may be a read error. The V and J genes are TRBV7-9 and TRBJ2-1; 10 bases map to TRBD2. The CDR3 length is 15 residues. V was clipped by 1 base and J by 7 bases; unmatched bases: 4. Germline V gene data show CDR1 as SEHNR and CDR2 as FQNEAQ (reference sequence). CDR3 sequence: CASSLGLAGENEQFF. CDR3 coding DNA: TGTGCCAGCAGCTTAGGTCTAGCGGGGGAGAATGAGCAGTTCTTC.

The chain is built from TRBV12-3 or TRBV12-4 and TRBJ2-4, with D tentatively TRBD1 (6 bases). With 2 bases removed from V and 0 bases from J, the gap between germline ends came to 32 bases. CDR3 length: 23 amino acids. CDR3 residues: CASSLNDLGGHALNRVAKNIQYF. DNA of the CDR3: TGTGCCAGCAGTTTAAATGACTTAGGGGGACACGCACTAAACCGAGTAGCCAAAAACATTCAGTACTTC.

As to this clonotype: A much more abundant neighbour one base away suggests this may be a read error. The J gene is TRBJ1-1, the V gene TRBV30; the D is unclear. CDR1 is GTSNPN and CDR2 is SVGIG in the germline V gene (reference sequence). This CDR3 has 11 amino acids. The CDR3, as DNA: TGTGCCTGGAGTGTCCCGACTGGAGCTTTCTTT. Translated: CAWSVPTGAFF.

This clonotype was counted a few times. The chain has TRBV28 and TRBJ1-1; perhaps TRBD1 as D (5 bases). Germline assignment: CDR1 MDHEN and CDR2 SYDVKM. CDR3 size: 14 residues. Between the trimmed V and J ends, which lost 3 bases and 5 bases, there was a span of 13 bases. Here the CDR3 DNA reads TGTGCCAGCAGTTTTTTCGGGGACCGTACTGAAGCTTTCTTT. Amino acid sequence: CASSFFGDRTEAFF.

This clonotype was observed many times. V is TRBV13 and J is TRBJ1-1; D gene unclear. Germline V gives CDR1 PRHDT, CDR2 FYEKMQ (reference sequence). The CDR3 has 12 amino acids. Trimming removed 2 bases from V and 5 bases from J, with 6 bases in between. In DNA form, the CDR3 reads TGTGCCAGCAGCTTAATACAGACTGAAGCTTTCTTT. As protein: CASSLIQTEAFF.

This CDR3 is CASSGTPGTAGREQYF. The CDR3 DNA sequence: TGTGCCAGCAGCGGTACCCCCGGGACCGCCGGTCGCGAGCAGTACTTC. The chain combines TRBV9 with TRBJ2-7; perhaps D is TRBD1 or TRBD2 (5 bases each). V gave up 3 bases and J gave up 6 bases, with 22 bases separating them. The CDR3 has 16 amino acids. Germline V gene lookup returns CDR1 SGDLS and CDR2 YYNGEE.

The sample holds many counts of this clonotype. The gene calls are TRBV9 and TRBJ1-4; TRBD1 might be the D (6 bases). Germline CDR1 is SGDLS and CDR2 is YYNGEE. Trimming took 0 bases from V and 0 from J, leaving 12 bases between them. The CDR3 has 17 amino acids. The CDR3 loop is CASSVEAGVATNEKLFF. In DNA form, the CDR3 reads TGTGCCAGCAGCGTAGAGGCAGGGGTTGCAACTAATGAAAAACTGTTTTTT.

This clonotype was found a few times. The chain joins TRBV7-9 to TRBJ2-1; 7 nucleotides line up with TRBD1. The CDR3 consists of 15 residues. CDR1 and CDR2 (germline): SEHNR, FQNEAQ (reference sequence). V lost 4 bases to trimming and J lost 7 bases; unmatched junction nucleotides: 10. CDR3 in DNA: TGTGCCAGCAGCTGGGGACAGAACCCCAGAAATGAGCAGTTCTTC. As protein: CASSWGQNPRNEQFF.

Concerning this clonotype itself: A single base separates this from a much larger clone, so it may be a read error. The chain uses TRBV2 and TRBJ1-5; D remains unclear. Looked up from germline, CDR1 is SNHLY and CDR2 is FYNNEI. The V and J ends lost 4 bases and 6 bases respectively, with 13 bases between them. The CDR3 consists of 14 residues. Written as DNA, the CDR3 is TGTGCCAGCAGTGGATGGTCTGGGAGTCAGCCCCAGCATTTT. This sequence encodes CASSGWSGSQPQHF.

The rearrangement links TRBV11-3 to TRBJ1-5, with a possible D match to TRBD1 (6 bases). Germline V gene lookup returns CDR1 SGHNT and CDR2 YENEEA. The CDR3 is 14 residues long. Trimming pared 6 bases from V and 3 bases from J, leaving 12 bases between. CDR3 sequence: CASSCTGTNQPQHF. CDR3 nucleotides: TGTGCCAGCAGTTGTACAGGGACCAATCAGCCCCAGCATTTT.

This sequence joins TRBV6-2 or TRBV6-3 and TRBJ2-2; 8 nucleotides line up with TRBD2. The CDR3 extends over 14 amino acids. CDR1 and CDR2 from the germline V gene are MNHEY and SVGEGT. After removal of 8 bases from V and 6 bases from J, the junction contained 8 bases not matched to a gene. CDR3 region: CASVRPAGAGELFF. CDR3 nucleotide sequence: TGTGCCAGCGTTAGGCCAGCGGGAGCCGGGGAGCTGTTTTTT.

About this clonotype itself: A read error may explain this, as a much larger clone is one base away. V gene TRBV5-6 combines with J gene TRBJ1-2, with D unclear. V was trimmed by 0 bases and J by 8 bases, leaving 11 bases between them. The CDR3 totals 13 residues. CDR1 SGHDT and CDR2 YYEEEE come from the germline V gene. CDR3 sequence reads: CASSLVGTLGYTF. CDR3 coding DNA: TGTGCCAGCAGCTTGGTGGGAACACTCGGCTACACCTTC.

This clonotype showed up just a few times. A read error may be the cause here, since a much bigger clone is one base away. This likely comes from a read error, as the CDR3 has no conserved phenylalanine or tryptophan at its end. The V gene is TRBV7-6, the J gene TRBJ2-3, with D perhaps matching TRBD2 (5 bases). V was pared by 5 bases and J by 0 bases, with 9 bases between. This CDR3 is 14 amino acids long. Germline loops: CDR1 SGHVS, CDR2 FNYEAQ. CDR3 sequence (DNA): TGTGCCAGCAGCACTTGGACTAGCACAGATACGCAGTATCTT. This sequence encodes CASSTWTSTDTQYL.

Turning to this clonotype: A much larger clone lies one base from this, so it may be a read error. The chain employs TRBV6-1 and TRBJ1-1, with a possible D match to TRBD1 (5 bases). This CDR3 has 14 residues. V was clipped by 1 base and J by 6 bases, with 12 bases between them. Germline CDR1 and CDR2: MNHNS and SASEGT. The CDR3 sequence is CASSEVGGLAEAFF. The DNA for the CDR3 is TGTGCCAGCAGTGAAGTTGGGGGACTGGCTGAAGCTTTCTTT.

On this clonotype: Possible read error: a much larger clone is one base away. The gene calls are TRBV7-9 and TRBJ2-4, with 7 bases matching TRBD2. CDR3 length: 16 amino acids. Germline V CDR1 and CDR2: SEHNR, FQNEAQ (reference sequence). J lost 2 bases, V lost 6 bases, and 10 bases had no gene match. The CDR3 here is CASSPLGGGPKNIQYF. CDR3 bases: TGTGCCAGCAGTCCCCTTGGGGGAGGGCCCAAAAACATTCAGTACTTC.

This rearrangement joins TRBV27 to TRBJ2-1; TRBD2 matches at 16 bases. From germline, CDR1 is MNHEY and CDR2 SMNVEV (reference sequence). This CDR3 comprises 18 residues. The V gene end was trimmed by 4 bases and the J gene end by 4 bases; junction bases not matched to a gene: 7. Here the CDR3 reads CASSSGTSGRAGYNEQFF. The CDR3, as DNA: TGTGCCAGCAGTTCAGGGACTAGCGGGAGGGCCGGGTACAATGAGCAGTTCTTC.

This clonotype was found many times. CDR3 loop: CASSTHRDRSTDTQYF. The CDR3 bases are TGTGCCAGCAGTACCCACCGGGACAGAAGCACAGATACGCAGTATTTT. The gene calls are TRBV6-1 and TRBJ2-3, with 7 bases identical to TRBD1. Unmatched junction bases numbered 8, after V lost 5 bases and J lost 0 bases. Looked up from germline, CDR1 is MNHNS and CDR2 is SASEGT. The CDR3 is 16 amino acids.

A remark on this clonotype: This may arise from a read error, as a much more abundant clone is one base away. Since no conserved phenylalanine or tryptophan closes the CDR3, a read error is the likely cause. This chain joins TRBV20-1 and TRBJ2-7; the match to TRBD2 covers 10 bases. Losses at the gene ends were 1 base for V and 5 bases for J; bases not matched to a gene: 2. This CDR3 is 13 amino acids long. Per germline, CDR1 DFQATT and CDR2 SNEGSKA (reference sequence). The CDR3 DNA sequence: TGCAGTGCTAGAGCTAGCGGGAGTCACGAGCAGTACCTC. Protein: CSARASGSHEQYL.

This clonotype has at least ten counts. The V call is TRBV2, the J call TRBJ1-1; perhaps TRBD1 as D (5 bases). Trimming cost V 3 bases and J 0 bases, with 14 bases left between them. The CDR3 is made up of 16 amino acids. The germline V gene has CDR1 SNHLY and CDR2 FYNNEI. The DNA for the CDR3 is TGTGCCAGCAGTGAGGTCGGGCAGGGCATGAACACTGAAGCTTTCTTT. Translating it yields CASSEVGQGMNTEAFF.

Comment on this clonotype: Given a much more abundant clone one base away, this may be a read error. The chain combines TRBV7-2 with TRBJ2-7; D not certain. The CDR3 runs 15 residues. Germline V gene lookup returns CDR1 SGHTA and CDR2 FQGNSA. The V end was cut by 1 base, the J end by 3 bases, with 13 bases between. The CDR3 here is CASSLGSGQVYEQYF. For the CDR3, the DNA is TGTGCCAGCAGCTTAGGTTCCGGGCAAGTCTACGAGCAGTACTTC.

Turning to this clonotype: A much larger clone sits a single nucleotide away, making a read error possible. The chain employs TRBV5-6 and TRBJ2-3; the match to TRBD2 covers 13 bases. The germline CDR1 and CDR2 sequences are SGHDT and YYEEEE. The CDR3 has 19 amino acids. With V trimmed by 3 bases and J by 1 base, 11 bases remained unmatched. The CDR3 region is CASSWPRTSGRGGTDTQYF. DNA of the CDR3: TGTGCCAGCAGCTGGCCCAGGACTAGCGGGAGAGGGGGCACAGATACGCAGTATTTT.

This clonotype appeared many times. V and J are TRBV20-1 and TRBJ2-3; 8 nucleotides agree with TRBD2. Germline CDR1 DFQATT, CDR2 SNEGSKA (reference sequence). The CDR3 extends over 17 amino acids. V was pared by 3 bases and J by 4 bases, with 15 bases of the junction left unmatched. CDR3 loop: CSARIPGGPNLADTQYF. CDR3 DNA: TGCAGTGCTAGGATCCCGGGAGGGCCTAATTTAGCAGATACGCAGTATTTT.

This clonotype was seen a few times. The chain is built from TRBV4-2 and TRBJ2-1, with TRBD2 identical over 12 bases. Germline V gene data show CDR1 as LGHNA and CDR2 as YNFKEQ. With V trimmed by 1 base and J by 4 bases, 8 bases remained unmatched. The CDR3 spans 18 residues. The CDR3 sequence: CASSQALAGGPGYNEQFF. The CDR3 DNA follows: TGTGCCAGCAGCCAAGCCCTAGCGGGAGGGCCAGGGTACAATGAGCAGTTCTTC.

This clonotype was observed many times. The rearrangement links TRBV6-1 to TRBJ2-2; TRBD1 is a possible D gene (5 bases). This CDR3 is built from 15 residues. Trimming took off 2 bases at V and 3 bases at J, with 10 bases between the two ends. Germline assignment: CDR1 MNHNS and CDR2 SASEGT. The CDR3 bases are TGTGCCAGCAGTGAACCCGGCAGGGACACCGGGGAGCTGTTTTTT. Protein: CASSEPGRDTGELFF.